The 20 T cell receptor beta chains presented below share a single source sample, sequenced in a study of shared clonotypes between healthy human individuals. Profiled with immunoSEQ multiplex PCR; TCRdb holds only in-frame clones, not every one. Among about 480,000 clones listed, roughly 79% were seen once. Sequencing was done on a sample of PBMCs. The receptor source for this set is a woman between 35 and 50 years old in good health. Some clones in this sample may be carry-over from other donors' samples.

This clone was seen once. The chain employs TRBV2 and TRBJ2-3; D not resolved. The length of the CDR3 is 14 residues. V lost 5 bases to trimming and J lost 4 bases, with 13 bases between them. Germline loops: CDR1 SNHLY, CDR2 FYNNEI. The CDR3 loop reads CASSPQFTSDTQYF. DNA of the CDR3: TGTGCCAGCAGTCCTCAATTCACCTCAGATACGCAGTATTTT.

The J gene is TRBJ1-4, the V gene TRBV7-9, with D maybe TRBD1 (5 bases). Germline values: CDR1 SEHNR, CDR2 FQNEAQ (reference sequence). The CDR3 spans 16 residues. V was pared by 3 bases and J by 3 bases, with 14 bases between. CDR3 loop: CASSLGSGTANEKLFF. The CDR3 bases are TGTGCCAGCAGCTTGGGATCCGGGACGGCTAATGAAAAACTGTTTTTT.

In nucleotides, the CDR3 is TGTGCCAGTAGACGGAATAGCGACACCGGGGAGCTGTTTTTT. Protein: CASRRNSDTGELFF. The chain is built from TRBV19 and TRBJ2-2; D possibly corresponds to TRBD2 (5 bases). The CDR3 is 14 residues long. With 6 bases removed from V and 3 bases from J, the gap between germline ends came to 11 bases. Germline V gene sequence: CDR1 LNHDA, CDR2 SQIVND (reference sequence).

The V gene is TRBV12-5, the J gene TRBJ2-1, with D unclear. Trimming removed 0 bases at V and 10 bases at J, with 10 bases between. The CDR3 is 13 amino acids. Germline lookup yields CDR1 LGHNT and CDR2 FRNRAP. CDR3 in amino acids: CASGLVMGAEQFF. The CDR3 region has the DNA TGTGCTAGTGGTTTGGTTATGGGTGCAGAGCAGTTCTTC.

Remarks on this clone: Other DNA sequences of this sample code for an identical CDR3. The CDR3 region has the DNA TGTGCCAGCAGCCTCATCTCTGGGGCCAACGTCCTGACTTTC. As protein: CASSLISGANVLTF. The chain couples TRBV27 to TRBJ2-6; D gene unclear. This CDR3 spans 14 amino acids. V was trimmed by 6 bases and J by 0 bases, leaving 6 bases between them. Germline V gene sequence: CDR1 MNHEY, CDR2 SMNVEV (reference sequence).

The chain joins TRBV27 to TRBJ2-1; D is perhaps TRBD1 (6 bases). V lost 6 bases and J lost 3, with 12 bases in between. The length of the CDR3 is 14 residues. Germline-derived CDR1 and CDR2 are MNHEY and SMNVEV (reference sequence). CDR3 residues: CASSPRGDYNEQFF. The CDR3, as DNA: TGTGCCAGCAGCCCCAGGGGTGACTACAATGAGCAGTTCTTC.

The chain carries TRBV7-2 and TRBJ2-5; TRBD2 is a possible D gene (6 bases). V was pared by 5 bases and J by 4 bases, with 11 bases between. The CDR3 loop spans 13 amino acids. CDR1 SGHTA and CDR2 FQGNSA come from the germline V gene. For the CDR3, the DNA is TGTGCCAGCAGCCCCCGACTAGTAGAGACCCAGTACTTC. Translated: CASSPRLVETQYF.

This CDR3 is CASSETDYNEQFF. In DNA, the CDR3 is TGTGCCAGCAGTGAAACAGACTACAATGAGCAGTTCTTC. The chain carries TRBV6-4 and TRBJ2-1; no definite D call. Germline values: CDR1 MRHNA, CDR2 SNTAGT. The CDR3 has 13 residues. The V and J ends lost 3 bases and 3 bases respectively, with 6 bases between them.

The chain employs TRBV4-2 and TRBJ2-1, with no clear D. The V and J ends lost 0 bases and 7 bases respectively, with 22 bases between them. The CDR3 covers 18 residues. Germline values: CDR1 LGHNA, CDR2 YNFKEQ. This CDR3 reads CASSQDSRSAVGKNEQFF. The DNA of the CDR3 is TGTGCCAGCAGCCAAGATTCGCGGTCCGCCGTCGGCAAGAATGAGCAGTTCTTC.

The chain has TRBV20-1 and TRBJ2-5, with a possible D match to TRBD1 (6 bases). The germline V gene encodes CDR1 DFQATT and CDR2 SNEGSKA (reference sequence). The CDR3 is 11 amino acids. Here the CDR3 reads CSLGQQETQYF. The CDR3 DNA reads as TGCAGCCTAGGACAGCAAGAGACCCAGTACTTC.

The V and J genes are TRBV10-1 and TRBJ2-2, with D possibly TRBD1 on 5 matching bases. The CDR3 is 13 amino acids. V lost 5 bases, J lost 1 base, and 5 bases lay in between. CDR1 is WNHNN, CDR2 SYGVQD, per germline (reference sequence). The CDR3 DNA sequence: TGCGCCAGCAGTACAGGGAACACCGGGGAGCTGTTTTTT. Encoded protein: CASSTGNTGELFF.

This chain connects TRBV5-1 to TRBJ1-3, with TRBD1 as a possible D gene (5 bases). Germline CDR1 SGHRS, CDR2 YFSETQ. Trimming stripped 0 bases from V and 0 bases from J, with 13 bases between. This CDR3 has 17 amino acids. The CDR3 sequence is CASSLGSGLDSGNTIYF. In DNA form, the CDR3 reads TGCGCCAGCAGCTTGGGATCGGGACTGGACTCTGGAAACACCATATATTTT.

This chain joins TRBV7-9 and TRBJ2-7, with TRBD2 matching over 11 bases. This CDR3 has 13 amino acids. V lost 4 bases to trimming and J lost 4 bases; unmatched junction nucleotides: 0. The V gene's germline CDR1 is SEHNR and CDR2 FQNEAQ (reference sequence). CDR3: CASSSSGRYEQYF. The CDR3 region has the DNA TGTGCCAGCAGCTCTAGCGGGAGGTACGAGCAGTACTTC.

The V gene is TRBV6-1, the J gene TRBJ1-2, with D possibly being TRBD1 (5 bases). Trimming removed 4 bases at V and 4 bases at J, with 13 bases between. Looked up from germline, CDR1 is MNHNS and CDR2 is SASEGT. The CDR3 contains 14 residues. CDR3 protein: CASSALGGPYGYTF. The DNA of the CDR3 is TGTGCCAGCAGTGCCTTGGGGGGTCCCTATGGCTACACCTTC.

The chain combines TRBV5-1 with TRBJ2-3, with TRBD2 matching over 7 bases. This CDR3 contains 14 residues. Germline V lookup: CDR1 SGHRS, CDR2 YFSETQ. V dropped 2 bases and J dropped 4; count of bases not matched to a gene: 4. CDR3 residues: CASSFGLEADTQYF. As DNA, the CDR3 is TGCGCCAGCAGCTTTGGACTAGAGGCAGATACGCAGTATTTT.

The chain recombines TRBV7-2 with TRBJ2-2; 7 bases map to TRBD1. The ends lost 1 base at V and 8 bases at J; junction bases unmatched: 4. Germline loops: CDR1 SGHTA, CDR2 FQGNSA. The length of the CDR3 is 14 residues. Written as DNA, the CDR3 is TGTGCCAGCAGCTTAGACAGGGGTTCGGGGGAGCTGTTTTTT. Translation: CASSLDRGSGELFF.

The rearrangement uses TRBV11-2 and TRBJ1-2; TRBD1 matches 8 bases. The CDR3 totals 16 residues. V lost 4 bases and J lost 8; bases outside the gene matches: 15. Looked up from germline, CDR1 is SGHAT and CDR2 is FQNNGV. This CDR3 is CASSYRGTGVRRGYTF. As DNA, the CDR3 is TGTGCCAGCAGCTACCGGGGGACAGGAGTAAGGAGGGGCTACACCTTC.

The chain links TRBV29-1 to TRBJ2-5; the match to TRBD1 covers 10 bases. Germline values: CDR1 SQVTM, CDR2 ANQGSEA. The length of the CDR3 is 15 residues. V was pared by 4 bases and J by 5 bases, with 10 bases of the junction left unmatched. The chain's CDR3 is CSVAPGTGVMETQYF. CDR3 nucleotide sequence: TGCAGCGTTGCCCCCGGGACAGGGGTCATGGAGACCCAGTACTTC.

The CDR3 region has the DNA TGCGCCAGCAGCCTGACTAGCATCGGAGATACGCAGTATTTT. Its translation: CASSLTSIGDTQYF. The gene calls are TRBV5-1 and TRBJ2-3; 7 bases agree with TRBD2. The CDR3 covers 14 residues. With V trimmed by 4 bases and J by 5 bases, 7 bases remained unmatched. The germline gives CDR1 SGHRS, CDR2 YFSETQ.

This chain links TRBV7-8 with TRBJ2-7; the match to TRBD2 covers 10 bases. This CDR3 comprises 14 residues. The V and J ends lost 5 bases and 4 bases, in that order; junction bases with no gene match: 5. Germline V gene sequence: CDR1 SGHVS, CDR2 FQNEAQ. Here the CDR3 reads CASSVVAGGYEQYF. CDR3 coding DNA: TGTGCCAGCAGCGTCGTAGCGGGAGGATACGAGCAGTACTTC. Together with reference TRBV7-8 and TRBJ2-7, the CDR3 gives the full variable domain: GAGVSQSPRYKVAKRGQDVALRCDPISGHVSLFWYQQALGQGPEFLTYFQNEAQLDKSGLPSDRFFAERPEGSVSTLKIQRTQQEDSAVYLCASSVVAGGYEQYFGPGTRLTVT.